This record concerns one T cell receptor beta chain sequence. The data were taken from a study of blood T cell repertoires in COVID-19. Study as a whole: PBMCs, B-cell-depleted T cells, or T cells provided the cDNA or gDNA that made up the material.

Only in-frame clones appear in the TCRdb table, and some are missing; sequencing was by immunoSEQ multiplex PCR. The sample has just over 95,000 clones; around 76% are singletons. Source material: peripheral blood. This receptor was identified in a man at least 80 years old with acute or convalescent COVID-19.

The CDR3: CASSTGNVRTEAFF. The CDR3 bases are TGTGCCAGTAGTACAGGGAATGTGAGGACTGAAGCTTTCTTT. This chain links TRBV19 with TRBJ1-1, with D possibly matching TRBD1 (5 bases). Trimming took off 4 bases at V and 5 bases at J, with 14 bases between the two ends. The CDR3 is 14 amino acids. CDR1 is LNHDA and CDR2 is SQIVND in the germline V gene (reference sequence).